This section outlines one TCR beta chain sequence together with its context. Antigen: not known. Trimming took 2 bases from V and 5 from J, leaving 16 bases between them. The CDR3 loop spans 15 amino acids. Per the germline V gene, CDR1 is MDHEN and CDR2 is SYDVKM. The table came from immunoSEQ multiplex PCR; TCRdb's copy has only in-frame clones and leaves some out. The table includes fewer than 95,000 clones, 94% detected once. The data were obtained in a study of graft-versus-host responses after intestinal transplantation. Looking at the study overall: Isolated intestinal, liver-intestinal, or multivisceral transplants had been given to the recipients. All of the recipients had induction that used anti-thymocyte globulin, then tacrolimus and steroids for around 3 years.

Points from the study as a whole: The marrow of recipients harbored GvH clones, and ileum or blood showed some of them first. Patients who carried graft-donor T cell macrochimerism also had high graft-versus-host to host-versus-graft clonal ratios in their allografts.

The chain carries TRBV28 and TRBJ2-7; TRBD1 is a possible D gene (7 bases). The receptor's source is a human donor who was the organ donor for an intestinal transplant. The sequencing here drew on unstimulated CD4+ T cells sorted from spleen or lymph node cells, taken before transplant. CDR3 nucleotide sequence: TGTGCCAGCAGTTTAGTGTCCAGGGGGGCCCACGAGCAGTACTTC. Translation gives CASSLVSRGAHEQYF.